The present entry profiles one T cell receptor beta chain with its context. Its specificity is not known. The data were taken from a study of OX40 agonist ivuxolimab in advanced cancers. About the study: An anti-OX40 (CD134) antibody with agonistic activity, ivuxolimab, was administered to patients.

The CDR3 runs 16 residues. Trimming took off 0 bases at V and 5 bases at J, with 16 bases between the two ends. Germline CDR1 is WNHNN and CDR2 is SYGVQD (reference sequence). Study-wide points: Certain nonresponding patients likewise had low normalized T-cell clonal expansion.

Generated by immunoSEQ multiplex PCR, the TCRdb table keeps only in-frame clones and is missing some. The repertoire holds under 25,000 clones, with 86% as singletons. This TCR was sampled from an adult with an advanced solid tumor such as melanoma, head and neck, liver or kidney cancer. Source: CD4+ or CD8+ T cells sorted from blood, taken in a trial of the OX40 agonist ivuxolimab. The chain uses TRBV10-1 and TRBJ1-1; D is undetermined. The CDR3 sequence is CASSESRLRRETEAFF. CDR3 DNA: TGCGCCAGCAGTGAGTCGAGGTTAAGACGGGAGACTGAAGCTTTCTTT.